These 4 T cell receptor beta chains were all obtained from the same sample, sequenced in a study of cytomegalovirus exposure and HLA in healthy donors. The PCR contained 60 Vbeta and 13 Jbeta primers. Clones were sequenced by immunoSEQ multiplex PCR, and TCRdb holds only the in-frame ones, with some missing. The sample lists over 150,000 clones, about 80% occurring once. Sequencing used PBMCs. These receptors were collected from a woman between 50 and 59 years old in good health and CMV-seropositive.

This clone appeared a few times. The chain carries TRBV25-1 and TRBJ1-1; possibly TRBD1 for D (6 bases). The CDR3 consists of 11 residues. Between the trimmed V and J ends, which lost 9 bases and 11 bases, there was a span of 16 bases. Germline CDR1 reads MGHDK; CDR2 reads SYGVNS. CDR3 sequence reads: CASINTGMAFF. CDR3 bases: TGTGCCAGTATTAATACAGGGATGGCTTTCTTT.

The rearrangement uses TRBV7-5 and TRBJ2-7; the table gives TRBD1 as D, unverified against the DNA. TRBV7-5 is recorded as a pseudogene. The CDR3 loop spans 19 amino acids. The CDR3 here is CARSLVALGQGSPFYEQYF. The CDR3 DNA reads TGTGCCAGAAGCTTAGTAGCCCTGGGACAGGGGTCCCCCTTCTACGAGCAGTACTTC.

V usage is TRBV16 and J usage is TRBJ2-2, with 7 nucleotides matching TRBD1. From germline, CDR1 is KGHSY and CDR2 FQNENV. The junction had 6 bases not matched to a gene; V was cut back by 4 bases and J by 4 bases. The CDR3 spans 15 residues. The CDR3 is CASSRRAGGTGELFF. The DNA of the CDR3 is TGTGCCAGCAGCCGAAGGGCAGGGGGCACCGGGGAGCTGTTTTTT. The complete variable domain, with remaining parts taken from reference TRBV16 and TRBJ2-2, reads GEEVAQTPKHLVRGEGQKAKLYCAPIKGHSYVFWYQQVLKNEFKFLISFQNENVFDETGMPKERFSAKCLPNSPCSLEIQATKLEDSAVYFCASSRRAGGTGELFFGEGSRLTVL.

This clone was observed a handful of times. The gene calls are TRBV5-1 and TRBJ2-7; a possible D gene is TRBD2 (6 bases). Germline V gene data show CDR1 as SGHRS and CDR2 as YFSETQ. Trimming stripped 2 bases from V and 4 bases from J, with 13 bases between. There are 14 residues in the CDR3. CDR3 in amino acids: CASSFGGTLYEQYF. The CDR3 region has the DNA TGCGCCAGCAGCTTCGGAGGGACCTTGTACGAGCAGTACTTC. Together with reference TRBV5-1 and TRBJ2-7, the CDR3 gives the full variable domain: KAGVTQTPRYLIKTRGQQVTLSCSPISGHRSVSWYQQTPGQGLQFLFEYFSETQRNKGNFPGRFSGRQFSNSRSEMNVSTLELGDSALYLCASSFGGTLYEQYFGPGTRLTVT.